Presented here are 30 T cell receptor beta chains from one specimen sequenced in a study of T cell responses to AZD1222 COVID-19 vaccine. Clones were read by immunoSEQ multiplex PCR, and TCRdb kept only the in-frame ones, dropping some. This table has roughly 99,000 clones, around 87% appearing once. The sequenced sample was peripheral blood, obtained on day 0 of AZD1222 vaccination. Receptor source: an adult in good health.

This chain connects TRBV19 to TRBJ1-1; D is unresolved. V was trimmed by 6 bases and J by 6 bases, leaving 14 bases between them. The CDR3 covers 13 residues. Germline values: CDR1 LNHDA, CDR2 SQIVND (reference sequence). This CDR3 is CASSKSIGPEAFF. The DNA for the CDR3 is TGTGCCAGTAGCAAAAGTATAGGCCCTGAAGCTTTCTTT.

The chain employs TRBV7-3 and TRBJ1-2; possibly TRBD1 for D (6 bases). CDR1 is SGHTA and CDR2 is FQGTGA in the germline V gene. CDR3 size: 14 residues. Trimming removed 5 bases from V and 7 bases from J, with 17 bases in between. This CDR3 is CASSRTGGGGGYTF. DNA of the CDR3: TGTGCCAGCAGCCGGACCGGGGGAGGGGGTGGCTACACCTTC.

The chain carries TRBV3-1 (or the pseudogene TRBV3-2) and TRBJ2-6; unclear D gene. The CDR3 covers 14 residues. Trimming took 1 base from V and 4 from J, leaving 5 bases between them. The germline V gene has CDR1 LGHDT and CDR2 YNNKEL (reference sequence). The CDR3 here is CASSQAVGANVLTF. CDR3 sequence (DNA): TGTGCCAGCAGCCAAGCGGTAGGGGCCAACGTCCTGACTTTC.

The rearrangement links TRBV7-9 to TRBJ1-6; a weak D match, TRBD1 (5 bases). Germline V gives CDR1 SEHNR, CDR2 FQNEAQ (reference sequence). V lost 8 bases, J lost 6 bases, and 17 bases lay in between. CDR3 length: 15 residues. The CDR3 DNA follows: TGTGCCAGCGAAATTAGCGGCGGGGGTAATTCACCCCTCCACTTT. Translation gives CASEISGGGNSPLHF.

The rearrangement links TRBV5-1 to TRBJ2-7; D is unclear. Germline CDR1 is SGHRS and CDR2 is YFSETQ. The CDR3 length is 15 residues. V shed 4 bases and J shed 3 bases, with 17 bases lying between them. The CDR3 loop reads CASSPTASPIYEQYF. The CDR3 nucleotides are TGCGCCAGCAGCCCCACGGCTAGTCCCATCTACGAGCAGTACTTC.

The chain uses TRBV12-3 or TRBV12-4 and TRBJ1-2; no clear D. The ends were cut back, 3 bases at V and 4 bases at J, with 9 bases in the middle. The CDR3 covers 13 residues. The CDR3 protein is CASSLSSSYGYTF. The DNA of the CDR3 is TGTGCCAGCAGTTTGTCCAGCTCCTATGGCTACACCTTC.

The chain carries TRBV5-1 and TRBJ1-1; TRBD1 agrees at 10 bases. Germline assignment: CDR1 SGHRS and CDR2 YFSETQ. The CDR3 loop spans 15 amino acids. Trimming cost V 3 bases and J 6 bases; bases outside gene matches: 8. CDR3 in DNA: TGCGCCAGCAGCTGGGATGGGACAGGGGCCTCTGAAGCTTTCTTT. This sequence encodes CASSWDGTGASEAFF.

This chain connects TRBV4-2 to TRBJ2-3; 8 bases are shared with TRBD2. The V gene's germline CDR1 is LGHNA and CDR2 YNFKEQ. The CDR3 is made up of 11 amino acids. V lost 5 bases, J lost 14 bases, and 6 bases stayed unmatched. CDR3 residues: CASSSGTRRYF. Here the CDR3 DNA reads TGTGCCAGCAGCTCCGGGACTAGGCGGTATTTT.

The table lists this clone with a count of one. The chain uses TRBV18 and TRBJ2-5; 8 bases map to TRBD2. V lost 3 bases, J lost 5 bases, and 11 bases stayed unmatched. Germline lookup yields CDR1 KGHSH and CDR2 LQKENI. The CDR3 loop spans 16 amino acids. CDR3 sequence: CASSPGLRGAEETQYF. As DNA, the CDR3 is TGTGCCAGCTCACCGGGTCTGCGGGGGGCCGAGGAGACCCAGTACTTC.

The chain couples TRBV15 to TRBJ1-5; perhaps TRBD1 as D (6 bases). Trimming pared 3 bases from V and 7 bases from J, leaving 16 bases between. CDR1 is LNHNV, CDR2 YYDKDF, per germline (reference sequence). This CDR3 comprises 15 residues. Here the CDR3 reads CATSSADSRIQPQHF. Written as DNA, the CDR3 is TGTGCCACCAGCAGCGCGGACAGTCGTATACAGCCCCAGCATTTT.

This clone was seen just once. This chain uses TRBV5-8 with TRBJ1-2; TRBD1 agrees at 7 bases. The junction had 9 bases not matched to a gene; V was cut back by 5 bases and J by 8 bases. Germline V gene data show CDR1 as SGHTS and CDR2 as YDEGEE. The CDR3 is made up of 13 amino acids. The CDR3 is CASSTEGARGYTF. CDR3 bases: TGTGCCAGCAGTACGGAGGGGGCTCGGGGCTACACCTTC.

This chain connects TRBV6-4 to TRBJ1-6, with 8 bases aligning to TRBD1. The germline V gene has CDR1 MRHNA and CDR2 SNTAGT. V was clipped by 6 bases and J by 7 bases; unmatched bases: 5. The CDR3 is made up of 14 amino acids. The CDR3 sequence: CASSEGQANSPLHF. The CDR3 DNA reads TGTGCCAGCAGCGAGGGACAGGCAAATTCACCCCTCCACTTT.

The chain combines TRBV5-1 with TRBJ1-1; TRBD1 aligns across 8 bases. The CDR3 length is 12 residues. In germline, CDR1 is SGHRS, CDR2 YFSETQ. Trimming at V came to 7 bases and at J to 7 bases, leaving 6 bases not matched to a gene. The CDR3 DNA reads as TGCGCCAGCGGGACAGGCCTGGATGAAGCTTTCTTT. This gives the protein CASGTGLDEAFF.

This clone showed up just once. The J gene is TRBJ1-1, the V gene TRBV5-6; no definite D call. The CDR3 is 11 residues long. Looked up from germline, CDR1 is SGHDT and CDR2 is YYEEEE. V was trimmed by 0 bases and J by 6 bases, leaving 3 bases between them. The CDR3 nucleotides read TGTGCCAGCAGCTTGGAGGCTGAAGCTTTCTTT. Its protein is CASSLEAEAFF.

The chain is built from TRBV9 and TRBJ1-4, with 7 nucleotides matching TRBD1. Germline CDR1 SGDLS, CDR2 YYNGEE. The length of the CDR3 is 14 residues. V was clipped by 0 bases and J by 7 bases; unmatched bases: 3. CDR3 in DNA: TGTGCCAGCAGCGTAGAGGGGGCATGTGAAAAACTGTTTTTT. Translated, it gives CASSVEGACEKLFF.

The sample holds one count of this clone. This rearrangement joins TRBV11-2 to TRBJ2-4, with 10 nucleotides matching TRBD2. CDR1 and CDR2 (germline): SGHAT, FQNNGV. The V gene end was trimmed by 1 base and the J gene end by 6 bases; junction bases not matched to a gene: 0. The CDR3 sequence is 14 residues long. This CDR3 is CASSLGLAGNIQYF. In DNA form, the CDR3 reads TGTGCCAGCAGCTTAGGACTAGCGGGAAACATTCAGTACTTC.

The chain links TRBV5-5 to TRBJ1-4; 8 positions agree with TRBD1. The junction had 5 bases not matched to a gene; V was cut back by 5 bases and J by 2 bases. Germline V gene lookup returns CDR1 SGHKS and CDR2 YYEKEE (reference sequence). The CDR3 length is 15 residues. The DNA of the CDR3 is TGTGCCAGCAGACAGGGGGTGCTGACTAATGAAAAACTGTTTTTT. It encodes CASRQGVLTNEKLFF.

The rearrangement joins TRBV19 to TRBJ2-2; 9 bases are shared with TRBD1. V lost 3 bases to trimming and J lost 4 bases; unmatched junction nucleotides: 6. The CDR3 is 16 amino acids. Germline CDR1 and CDR2: LNHDA and SQIVND (reference sequence). The CDR3 protein is CASSMDRGRITGELFF. Here the CDR3 DNA reads TGTGCCAGTAGTATGGACAGGGGAAGGATCACCGGGGAGCTGTTTTTT. Based on the CDR3 plus reference TRBV19 and TRBJ2-2, the full variable domain is DGGITQSPKYLFRKEGQNVTLSCEQNLNHDAMYWYRQDPGQGLRLIYYSQIVNDFQKGDIAEGYSVSREKKESFPLTVTSAQKNPTAFYLCASSMDRGRITGELFFGEGSRLTVL.

V is TRBV27 and J is TRBJ1-5, with D hard to call. CDR1 is MNHEY and CDR2 is SMNVEV in the germline V gene (reference sequence). This CDR3 spans 14 amino acids. Trimming took 1 base from V and 0 from J, leaving 4 bases between them. CDR3 protein: CASSLWYSNQPQHF. The CDR3 bases are TGTGCCAGCAGTTTATGGTATAGCAATCAGCCCCAGCATTTT.

Only one count was recorded for this clone. This chain links TRBV28 with TRBJ1-2, with unresolved D. Trimming removed 2 bases at V and 3 bases at J, with 16 bases between. The CDR3 runs 16 residues. Germline CDR1 MDHEN, CDR2 SYDVKM. CDR3 protein: CASSLTAEEKYYGYTF. The DNA for the CDR3 is TGTGCCAGCAGTTTAACGGCCGAAGAGAAATACTATGGCTACACCTTC.

V and J are TRBV7-3 and TRBJ2-1; 10 bases fit TRBD2. Unmatched junction bases numbered 13, after V lost 2 bases and J lost 0 bases. The CDR3 spans 20 residues. Germline CDR1 is SGHTA and CDR2 is FQGTGA. For the CDR3, the DNA is TGTGCCAGCAGCTTACTAGGGACTAGCGCATTCCGGCTCTCCTACAATGAGCAGTTCTTC. Amino acids: CASSLLGTSAFRLSYNEQFF.

The chain is built from TRBV15 and TRBJ1-1; the D is unclear. In germline, CDR1 is LNHNV, CDR2 YYDKDF (reference sequence). The CDR3 runs 13 residues. Trimming took 4 bases from V and 1 from J, leaving 7 bases between them. The CDR3 protein is CATSNTENTEAFF. The CDR3 DNA follows: TGTGCCACCAGCAACACAGAGAACACTGAAGCTTTCTTT.

The V gene is TRBV12-3 or TRBV12-4, the J gene TRBJ2-7, with D maybe TRBD1 (5 bases). V was trimmed by 5 bases and J by 4 bases, leaving 12 bases between them. The CDR3 is made up of 13 amino acids. The CDR3 nucleotides are TGTGCCAGCAGTCCTCAGGGTGGGTACGAGCAGTACTTC. It specifies CASSPQGGYEQYF.

The chain links TRBV28 to TRBJ2-7; either TRBD1 or TRBD2 may supply D (5 bases each). V gave up 4 bases and J gave up 10 bases, with 29 bases separating them. This CDR3 is built from 17 residues. In germline, CDR1 is MDHEN, CDR2 SYDVKM. This CDR3 is CASSSRHREMGPTLQYF. The DNA for the CDR3 is TGTGCCAGCAGTTCCCGTCACCGCGAAATGGGACCAACACTTCAGTACTTC.

This clone was recorded only once. The CDR3 reads CASSLGGGGQETQYF. The CDR3 region has the DNA TGTGCCAGCAGCTTAGGCGGAGGGGGCCAAGAGACCCAGTACTTC. The chain joins TRBV7-2 to TRBJ2-5, with D perhaps being TRBD1 or TRBD2 (6 bases each). The germline gives CDR1 SGHTA, CDR2 FQGNSA. Trimming removed 1 base from V and 1 base from J, with 10 bases in between. CDR3 length equals 15 residues. Using reference TRBV7-2 and TRBJ2-5 for the parts outside the CDR3, the full variable domain is GAGVSQSPSNKVTEKGKDVELRCDPISGHTALYWYRQSLGQGLEFLIYFQGNSAPDKSGLPSDRFSAERTGGSVSTLTIQRTQQEDSAVYLCASSLGGGGQETQYFGPGTRLLVL.

The J gene is TRBJ1-1, the V gene TRBV1; the DNA was not used to check the table's D call, TRBD1. TRBV1 is listed as a pseudogene. This CDR3 spans 15 amino acids. CDR3 DNA: TGCACCCCCTCAGGGGGGCTCTGGGGTGAGACTGAAGCTTTCTTT. It specifies CTPSGGLWGETEAFF.

The V gene is TRBV5-1, the J gene TRBJ1-3; weak D call: TRBD1 (5 bases). The CDR3 sequence is 15 residues long. Germline V gives CDR1 SGHRS, CDR2 YFSETQ. V was trimmed by 3 bases and J by 4 bases, leaving 14 bases between them. CDR3 region: CASSSGPGLGNTIYF. In DNA form, the CDR3 reads TGCGCCAGCAGCTCCGGGCCAGGGCTCGGAAACACCATATATTTT. The full variable domain, rest sourced from reference TRBV5-1 and TRBJ1-3, is KAGVTQTPRYLIKTRGQQVTLSCSPISGHRSVSWYQQTPGQGLQFLFEYFSETQRNKGNFPGRFSGRQFSNSRSEMNVSTLELGDSALYLCASSSGPGLGNTIYFGEGSWLTVV.

The chain carries TRBV5-5 and TRBJ1-2, with D uncertain. Germline loops: CDR1 SGHKS, CDR2 YYEKEE (reference sequence). CDR3 size: 14 residues. Trimming cost V 4 bases and J 8 bases, with 18 bases left between them. In nucleotides, the CDR3 is TGTGCCAGCAGCGTCCACAGAGGCGGCTACGGCTACACCTTC. The encoded protein is CASSVHRGGYGYTF.

The V gene is TRBV10-3, the J gene TRBJ2-6; D remains unclear. The CDR3 runs 13 residues. V lost 10 bases and J 0 bases, leaving 7 bases between the germline ends. Germline CDR1 is ENHRY and CDR2 is SYGVKD. The DNA for the CDR3 is TGTGCCACCGGTCTCTCTGGGGCCAACGTCCTGACTTTC. Translating gives CATGLSGANVLTF.

Concerning this clone itself: This same CDR3 is encoded by further DNA sequences in the sample. This chain uses TRBV5-1 with TRBJ1-3, with 7 bases fitting TRBD1. The V segment lost 2 bases and the J segment 0 bases; nucleotides outside the gene matches: 2. CDR1 is SGHRS, CDR2 YFSETQ, per germline. CDR3 length equals 15 residues. CDR3 coding DNA: TGCGCCAGCAGCTTAGGGGACAGCTCTGGAAACACCATATATTTT. It yields the protein CASSLGDSSGNTIYF.